This T cell receptor beta chain was documented in a study of blood T cells in healthy people across ages. Regarding the study as a whole: Underestimates were what the diversity estimates from one million T cells were considered to be. Across samples, TCR beta diversity tracked strongly with naive T cell percentage. Long-lived donors carried more naive CD4+ cells and greater diversity than aged donors. There was no known CMV status for donors, so expanded clonotype changes were possibly confounded.

A second PCR of roughly 7 to 11 cycles used a sample-barcoded 5' primer and a J-beta primer mix. TCRdb re-called the 5' RACE reads with MiXCR, one entry per CDR3 protein. The data show approximately 1.5 million distinct CDR3 sequences, roughly 43% seen once. This clonotype has ten or more counts. The antigen is unknown. This CDR3 has 15 amino acids. The V segment lost 4 bases and the J segment 4 bases; nucleotides outside the gene matches: 4. CDR1 SGHRS and CDR2 YFSETQ come from the germline V gene. The material sequenced was blood. The V call is TRBV5-1, the J call TRBJ2-1, with 11 positions matching TRBD2. This receptor was taken from a woman aged 18-29 years in good health. CDR3 region: CASSNLAGGYNEQFF. In DNA form, the CDR3 reads TGCGCCAGCAGCAACCTAGCGGGAGGTTACAATGAGCAGTTCTTC.